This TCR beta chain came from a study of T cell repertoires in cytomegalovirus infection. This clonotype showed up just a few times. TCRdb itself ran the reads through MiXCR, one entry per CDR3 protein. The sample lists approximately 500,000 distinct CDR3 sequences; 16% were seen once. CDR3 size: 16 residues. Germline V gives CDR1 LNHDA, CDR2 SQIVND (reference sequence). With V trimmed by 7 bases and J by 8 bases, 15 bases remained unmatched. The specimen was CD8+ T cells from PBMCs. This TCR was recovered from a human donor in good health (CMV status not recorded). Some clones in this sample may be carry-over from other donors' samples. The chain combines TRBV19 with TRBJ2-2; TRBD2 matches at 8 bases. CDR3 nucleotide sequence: TGTGCCAGTACCTCCCGCCTAGCGGGCATGGGGGGGGAGCTGTTTTTT. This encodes CASTSRLAGMGGELFF.